One and the same sample provided the 29 T cell receptor beta chains below, sequenced in a study of T cells in Graves' hyperthyroidism and ophthalmopathy. Amplification targeted TCR beta CDR3 regions from RNA transcripts. HTBI primers drove first-round RT-PCR of the TCR CDR3. TCRdb used MiXCR to reprocess the multiplex PCR reads, holding one entry per CDR3 protein. The repertoire has about 200,000 distinct CDR3 sequences, roughly 17% of them found once; the top ten carry approximately 50%. The sample was blood. The receptors come from a middle-aged man with Graves' hyperthyroidism.

V and J are TRBV18 and TRBJ2-3, with a weak D call TRBD2 (7 bases). The CDR3 consists of 17 residues. Germline V lookup: CDR1 KGHSH, CDR2 LQKENI. Trimming pared 0 bases from V and 2 bases from J, leaving 15 bases between. The DNA of the CDR3 is TGTGCCAGCTCACCACCGGGGGCGGGAGTGTCCACAGATACGCAGTATTTT. It is translated as CASSPPGAGVSTDTQYF.

The V call is TRBV27, the J call TRBJ1-6; 11 bases are shared with TRBD1. Germline trimming cut 5 bases from V and 8 bases from J; bases unmatched to any gene: 17. The CDR3 has 19 residues. Per germline, CDR1 MNHEY and CDR2 SMNVEV (reference sequence). CDR3 sequence: CASSAAPPRDRGTYSPLHF. The CDR3 nucleotides are TGTGCCAGCAGTGCTGCCCCCCCCCGGGACAGGGGGACGTATTCACCCCTCCACTTT.

The table lists this clonotype with many counts. This sequence joins TRBV11-2 and TRBJ2-5; D possibly corresponds to TRBD2 (6 bases). CDR1 and CDR2 from the germline V gene are SGHAT and FQNNGV. Trimming shortened V by 3 bases and J by 6 bases, and 17 bases separated the two germline ends. This CDR3 is 15 amino acids long. In DNA form, the CDR3 reads TGTGCCAGCAGCTTGCAACCGGGAGCTGGAAAGACCCAGTACTTC. It specifies CASSLQPGAGKTQYF. The full variable domain, with the rest looked up from reference TRBV11-2 and TRBJ2-5, is EAGVAQSPRYKIIEKRQSVAFWCNPISGHATLYWYQQILGQGPKLLIQFQNNGVVDDSQLPKDRFSAERLKGVDSTLKIQPAKLEDSAVYLCASSLQPGAGKTQYFGPGTRLLVL.

This sequence joins TRBV14 and TRBJ2-7; no clear D gene. Germline V CDR1 and CDR2: SGHDN, FVKESK. This CDR3 spans 13 amino acids. The V gene lost 0 bases and the J gene lost 3 bases, with 6 bases spanning the gap. In DNA form, the CDR3 reads TGTGCCAGCAGCCAAGATTATGGCTACGAGCAGTACTTC. The encoded protein is CASSQDYGYEQYF.

The J gene is TRBJ1-4, the V gene TRBV7-2; 7 nucleotides align to TRBD1. Looked up from germline, CDR1 is SGHTA and CDR2 is FQGNSA. The CDR3 runs to 14 residues. V lost 5 bases and J lost 7; bases outside the gene matches: 7. Written as DNA, the CDR3 is TGTGCCAGCAGCGCCCAACAGGGGCGTGAAAAACTGTTTTTT. It is translated as CASSAQQGREKLFF. The full variable domain, with the rest looked up from reference TRBV7-2 and TRBJ1-4, is GAGVSQSPSNKVTEKGKDVELRCDPISGHTALYWYRQSLGQGLEFLIYFQGNSAPDKSGLPSDRFSAERTGGSVSTLTIQRTQQEDSAVYLCASSAQQGREKLFFGSGTQLSVL.

J is TRBJ1-5 and V is TRBV29-1, with 7 nucleotides matching TRBD1. Per the germline V gene, CDR1 is SQVTM and CDR2 is ANQGSEA. This CDR3 region has 13 residues. V gave up 5 bases and J gave up 2 bases; unmatched junction bases: 3. The DNA for the CDR3 is TGCAGCGTTTCGCAGGGGGGCAATCAGCCCCAGCATTTT. It translates to CSVSQGGNQPQHF.

A word on this clonotype: At one end the junction does not follow the germline gene, possibly because of a read error. This chain connects TRBV6-1 to TRBJ1-6; no clear D. CDR1 MNHNS and CDR2 SASEGT come from the germline V gene. The CDR3 has 13 amino acids. The CDR3 nucleotides are TGTGCCAGCAGTTCCTCCCATAATTCACCCCTCCACTTT. As protein: CASSSSHNSPLHF.

This clonotype was detected many times. The chain recombines TRBV6-1 with TRBJ2-7; the D gene could be TRBD1 or TRBD2 (5 bases each). From germline, CDR1 is MNHNS and CDR2 SASEGT. The CDR3 is 13 residues long. Trimming shortened V by 6 bases and J by 1 base, and 10 bases separated the two germline ends. This chain's CDR3 is CASSRDASYEQYF. CDR3 nucleotide sequence: TGTGCCAGCAGCCGGGACGCATCCTACGAGCAGTACTTC.

The chain employs TRBV4-1 and TRBJ2-7; tentatively, D is TRBD1 or TRBD2 (5 bases each). Germline V gene sequence: CDR1 MGHRA, CDR2 YSYEKL. The CDR3 is made up of 14 amino acids. V lost 0 bases and J lost 6, with 12 bases in between. DNA of the CDR3: TGCGCCAGCAGCCAAGACCCCCAGGGACCCGAGCAGTACTTC. Amino acids: CASSQDPQGPEQYF.

This clonotype was detected ten times or more. This chain connects TRBV20-1 to TRBJ2-3; possibly TRBD2 for D (5 bases). Trimming stripped 1 base from V and 2 bases from J, with 13 bases between. The CDR3 runs 15 residues. Germline V CDR1 and CDR2: DFQATT, SNEGSKA (reference sequence). CDR3 sequence: CSARVYSGITDTQYF. Here the CDR3 DNA reads TGCAGTGCTAGAGTATACTCGGGGATCACAGATACGCAGTATTTT.

At least ten counts were recorded for this clonotype. The chain joins TRBV18 to TRBJ2-5, with D perhaps TRBD2 (5 bases). The V end lost 1 base, the J end lost 3 bases, and 9 bases lay between the germline ends. The CDR3 loop spans 14 amino acids. Germline CDR1 KGHSH, CDR2 LQKENI. CDR3 in amino acids: CASSPRTREETQYF. DNA for the CDR3: TGTGCCAGCTCACCACGGACTCGAGAAGAGACCCAGTACTTC.

This clonotype came up a few times. The rearrangement joins TRBV9 to TRBJ2-1, with 8 bases aligning to TRBD2. Looked up from germline, CDR1 is SGDLS and CDR2 is YYNGEE. The CDR3 is 15 residues long. J lost 6 bases, V lost 2 bases, and 7 bases had no gene match. The CDR3 DNA reads TGTGCCAGCAGCGTTAGCGGGGCTTGGGGCAATGAGCAGTTCTTC. Translating it yields CASSVSGAWGNEQFF. Full variable domain (rest looked up from reference TRBV9 and TRBJ2-1): DSGVTQTPKHLITATGQRVTLRCSPRSGDLSVYWYQQSLDQGLQFLIQYYNGEERAKGNILERFSAQQFPDLHSELNLSSLELGDSALYFCASSVSGAWGNEQFFGPGTRLTVL.

This clonotype was found once. The genes are TRBV7-9 and TRBJ2-7; D gene unclear. With 1 base removed from V and 7 bases from J, the gap between germline ends came to 14 bases. This CDR3 has 14 amino acids. CDR1 is SEHNR, CDR2 FQNEAQ, per germline (reference sequence). The CDR3 sequence: CASSLGGSGVEQYF. As DNA, the CDR3 is TGTGCCAGCAGCTTAGGGGGAAGTGGCGTTGAGCAGTACTTC.

Many counts were recorded for this clonotype. The chain carries TRBV2 and TRBJ1-1, with D maybe TRBD1 (5 bases). The ends were cut back, 10 bases at V and 6 bases at J, with 15 bases in the middle. Germline V lookup: CDR1 SNHLY, CDR2 FYNNEI. This CDR3 region has 12 residues. As DNA, the CDR3 is TGTGCCACCAGAGGGGATGAGTCTGAAGCTTTCTTT. This sequence encodes CATRGDESEAFF.

This clonotype was recorded many times. The chain combines TRBV27 with TRBJ2-7; D gene uncertain. Germline V gives CDR1 MNHEY, CDR2 SMNVEV (reference sequence). CDR3 size: 13 residues. V was clipped by 6 bases and J by 0 bases, with 9 bases between them. This chain's CDR3 is CASSPAASYEQYF. As DNA, the CDR3 is TGTGCCAGCAGCCCCGCCGCCTCCTACGAGCAGTACTTC.

This clonotype was counted many times. The chain joins TRBV29-1 to TRBJ2-3; 8 nucleotides agree with TRBD2. Germline lookup yields CDR1 SQVTM and CDR2 ANQGSEA. The CDR3 spans 17 residues. V lost 2 bases and J lost 2; bases outside the gene matches: 12. The CDR3 here is CSVEPGRANTFTDTQYF. CDR3 DNA sequence: TGCAGCGTTGAACCCGGGAGGGCCAACACATTCACAGATACGCAGTATTTT.

Of note for this clonotype: A much bigger clone sits one base away, suggesting this may be a read error. A read error is likely, as this CDR3 ends without the conserved phenylalanine or tryptophan. CDR3 in DNA: TGTGCCAGCAGCCAAGCCGACGGATCCACTGAAGCTTTCCTT. Translating it yields CASSQADGSTEAFL. V gene TRBV7-6 combines with J gene TRBJ1-1; D unclear. Per the germline V gene, CDR1 is SGHVS and CDR2 is FNYEAQ. This CDR3 contains 14 residues. V was shortened by 5 bases and J by 4 bases, with 14 bases between the two germline ends.

This clonotype was counted ten times or more. The chain joins TRBV2 to TRBJ1-5; TRBD1 is a possible D gene (5 bases). Per germline, CDR1 SNHLY and CDR2 FYNNEI. Trimming pared 4 bases from V and 5 bases from J, leaving 15 bases between. The CDR3 sequence is 15 residues long. CDR3 sequence: CASSAPGGGHQPQHF. DNA for the CDR3: TGTGCCAGCAGTGCTCCCGGTGGGGGACATCAGCCCCAGCATTTT.

The sample holds many counts of this clonotype. The chain is built from TRBV2 and TRBJ2-3; perhaps TRBD2 as D (6 bases). Trimming cost V 2 bases and J 0 bases, with 9 bases left between them. The CDR3 extends over 15 amino acids. From germline, CDR1 is SNHLY and CDR2 FYNNEI. The CDR3 spells CASSELATSTDTQYF. The CDR3 DNA is TGTGCCAGCAGTGAACTAGCGACTAGCACAGATACGCAGTATTTT.

The gene calls are TRBV5-6 and TRBJ2-4; D perhaps matches TRBD2 (5 bases). The CDR3 has 15 amino acids. V dropped 0 bases and J dropped 3 bases, with 10 bases sitting between them. CDR1 and CDR2 from the germline V gene are SGHDT and YYEEEE. CDR3 protein: CASSLGGGGKNIQYF. The CDR3 DNA is TGTGCCAGCAGCTTGGGAGGAGGAGGCAAAAACATTCAGTACTTC.

This clonotype showed up many times. The chain uses TRBV11-2 and TRBJ2-2; D gene ambiguous. The CDR3 length is 14 residues. V was shortened by 5 bases and J by 5 bases, with 12 bases between the two germline ends. Looked up from germline, CDR1 is SGHAT and CDR2 is FQNNGV. The CDR3 reads CASSLGWETGELFF. CDR3 in DNA: TGTGCCAGCAGCCTCGGCTGGGAAACCGGGGAGCTGTTTTTT.

This clonotype has more than one count but fewer than ten. This chain connects TRBV20-1 to TRBJ1-5; no clear D gene. Germline V gives CDR1 DFQATT, CDR2 SNEGSKA (reference sequence). V dropped 3 bases and J dropped 0 bases, with 21 bases sitting between them. CDR3 length: 18 residues. The CDR3 DNA sequence: TGCAGTGCTAGGGCTTGGGAGGGCTCCTTTTATAGCAATCAGCCCCAGCATTTT. Protein product: CSARAWEGSFYSNQPQHF.

At least ten counts were recorded for this clonotype. The gene calls are TRBV11-3 and TRBJ2-3; tentatively, D is TRBD2 (6 bases). The germline V and J ends were trimmed by 4 bases and 4 bases, with 12 bases remaining between them. Germline loops: CDR1 SGHNT, CDR2 YENEEA. CDR3 length: 14 residues. CDR3 residues: CASSSEGLPDTQYF. Here the CDR3 DNA reads TGTGCCAGCAGCTCCGAGGGACTCCCAGATACGCAGTATTTT. The full variable domain, in which reference TRBV11-3 and TRBJ2-3 provide the parts outside the CDR3, is EAGVVQSPRYKIIEKKQPVAFWCNPISGHNTLYWYLQNLGQGPELLIRYENEEAVDDSQLPKDRFSAERLKGVDSTLKIQPAELGDSAVYLCASSSEGLPDTQYFGPGTRLTVL.

This clonotype was detected many times. The chain employs TRBV12-3 or TRBV12-4 and TRBJ2-1, with TRBD1 matching over 9 bases. V was pared by 5 bases and J by 7 bases, with 6 bases of the junction left unmatched. CDR3 length: 14 amino acids. This chain's CDR3 is CASSPRDRVNEQFF. The CDR3 nucleotides are TGTGCCAGCAGTCCGCGGGACAGGGTAAATGAGCAGTTCTTC.

This clonotype appeared a few times. The genes are TRBV11-2 and TRBJ1-3, with TRBD1 as a possible D gene (5 bases). The CDR3 totals 15 residues. V lost 4 bases to trimming and J lost 0 bases, with 10 bases between them. CDR1 and CDR2 (germline): SGHAT, FQNNGV. CDR3 loop: CASSSSRVSGNTIYF. DNA of the CDR3: TGTGCCAGCAGCTCCTCCAGGGTCTCTGGAAACACCATATATTTT.

This clonotype occurred many times. The chain couples TRBV5-1 to TRBJ2-7; possibly TRBD2 for D (5 bases). Germline V gene sequence: CDR1 SGHRS, CDR2 YFSETQ. Trimming shortened V by 0 bases and J by 2 bases, and 9 bases separated the two germline ends. CDR3 length equals 14 residues. The CDR3 nucleotides read TGCGCCAGCAGCTTGGGGGGAGTTGCCTACGAGCAGTACTTC. Its translation is CASSLGGVAYEQYF.

This clonotype was counted between two and nine times. The chain employs TRBV5-1 and TRBJ2-5; possibly TRBD1 for D (6 bases). Per germline, CDR1 SGHRS and CDR2 YFSETQ. The CDR3 runs 12 residues. The V end lost 7 bases, the J end lost 2 bases, and 9 bases lay between the germline ends. The CDR3 sequence is CASGTTQETQYF. CDR3 nucleotides: TGCGCCAGCGGGACAACACAAGAGACCCAGTACTTC.

This clonotype was counted between two and nine times. An end of the junction does not agree with germline; a read error may underlie this. The genes are TRBV7-3 and TRBJ2-7; D might be TRBD2 (6 bases). The germline gives CDR1 SGHTA, CDR2 FQGTGA. This CDR3 is built from 15 residues. The CDR3 loop is CASNLNGGNSYEQYF. The CDR3 DNA reads as TGTGCCAGCAACTTAAACGGCGGGAACTCCTACGAGCAGTACTTC.

The chain combines TRBV20-1 with TRBJ2-6; TRBD1 might be the D (6 bases). Germline assignment: CDR1 DFQATT and CDR2 SNEGSKA (reference sequence). This CDR3 contains 18 residues. The V end lost 3 bases, the J end lost 1 base, and 19 bases lay between the germline ends. CDR3 protein: CSASDRSFQGSGANVLTF. CDR3 nucleotide sequence: TGCAGTGCTAGCGACCGATCCTTTCAGGGGTCTGGGGCCAACGTCCTGACTTTC.